Following are 3 T cell receptor beta chains from one sample sequenced in a study of blood T cell repertoires in COVID-19. TCRdb's copy holds only in-frame clones and misses some; the assay was immunoSEQ multiplex PCR. The profile shows more than 120,000 clones, roughly 89% of them singletons. The sequencing input was peripheral blood. These receptors were taken from a woman aged 45-65 years with acute or convalescent COVID-19.

The chain employs TRBV6-4 and TRBJ2-1, with TRBD1 identical over 7 bases. The CDR3 consists of 17 residues. Per germline, CDR1 MRHNA and CDR2 SNTAGT. The trim removed 5 bases at V and 0 bases at J, leaving 10 bases unmatched. The CDR3 region is CASSRRQGLSSYNEQFF. CDR3 coding DNA: TGTGCCAGCAGTCGTAGACAGGGCCTTAGCTCCTACAATGAGCAGTTCTTC.

The chain has TRBV19 and TRBJ1-1; unclear D gene. Germline loops: CDR1 LNHDA, CDR2 SQIVND (reference sequence). Trimming took 6 bases from V and 4 from J, leaving 12 bases between them. The CDR3 is 13 amino acids. The CDR3 region is CASSTPGGTEAFF. For the CDR3, the DNA is TGTGCCAGTAGCACACCGGGTGGCACTGAAGCTTTCTTT.

The V gene is TRBV2, the J gene TRBJ2-7, with no clear D. CDR3 size: 12 residues. Germline V lookup: CDR1 SNHLY, CDR2 FYNNEI. V was clipped by 3 bases and J by 2 bases, with 5 bases between them. The CDR3 sequence: CASSESAYEQYF. In DNA, the CDR3 is TGTGCCAGCAGTGAGAGCGCCTACGAGCAGTACTTC.